The 13 T cell receptor beta chains given below trace back to one sample, sequenced in a study of cytomegalovirus exposure and HLA in healthy donors. Primers included in the PCR were 60 Vbeta and 13 Jbeta primers. Repertoires were generated with immunoSEQ multiplex PCR, while TCRdb's copy carries only in-frame clones and drops some. Among approximately 290,000 clones, 80% were seen once, and the ten largest hold less than 0.4%. The sample comprised PBMCs. All receptors derive from a girl aged 2-10 years in good health and CMV-seronegative.

The rearrangement uses TRBV4-1 and TRBJ1-2; D is possibly TRBD1 (6 bases). The CDR3 is 16 residues long. V was clipped by 1 base and J by 2 bases, with 14 bases between them. CDR1 and CDR2 from the germline V gene are MGHRA and YSYEKL. The CDR3, as DNA: TGCGCCAGCAGCCAAGTGAGTGGGGGACACAACTATGGCTACACCTTC. It yields the protein CASSQVSGGHNYGYTF.

This chain joins TRBV27 and TRBJ1-6, with 8 bases aligning to TRBD1. Germline V gene sequence: CDR1 MNHEY, CDR2 SMNVEV (reference sequence). After removal of 6 bases from V and 10 bases from J, the junction contained 8 bases not matched to a gene. This CDR3 has 14 amino acids. CDR3 protein: CASRVRGRRSPLHF. Written as DNA, the CDR3 is TGTGCCAGCAGGGTCAGGGGGCGCCGATCACCCCTCCACTTT.

The chain is built from TRBV5-6 and TRBJ2-7, with D possibly matching TRBD2 (6 bases). This CDR3 is built from 14 residues. The V end lost 4 bases, the J end lost 1 base, and 12 bases lay between the germline ends. Germline V gene data show CDR1 as SGHDT and CDR2 as YYEEEE. This CDR3 is CASSTGGGSYEQYF. As DNA, the CDR3 is TGTGCCAGCAGCACTGGTGGGGGGTCCTACGAGCAGTACTTC.

V is TRBV5-1 and J is TRBJ2-7, with D maybe TRBD2 (5 bases). There are 14 residues in the CDR3. The ends were cut back, 0 bases at V and 7 bases at J, with 14 bases in the middle. CDR1 and CDR2 from the germline V gene are SGHRS and YFSETQ. As DNA, the CDR3 is TGCGCCAGCAGCTTGGCCCCGGGAACGGGGGAGCAGTACTTC. Translating it yields CASSLAPGTGEQYF.

The CDR3 loop is CATERQGANEQYF. The CDR3 DNA reads TGTGCCACCGAAAGACAGGGGGCCAACGAGCAGTACTTC. V and J are TRBV18 and TRBJ2-5; 10 bases map to TRBD1. Judging by the DNA end, TRBJ2-7 fits better; the J call may be wrong. CDR1 is KGHSH, CDR2 LQKENI, per germline. CDR3 length: 13 amino acids.

The chain's CDR3 is CASSGGQSYEQYF. The CDR3 nucleotides are TGTGCCAGCAGCGGAGGACAGTCCTACGAGCAGTACTTC. V usage is TRBV6-1 and J usage is TRBJ2-7, with D possibly TRBD1 on 6 matching bases. The length of the CDR3 is 13 residues. Trimming stripped 6 bases from V and 1 base from J, with 10 bases between. Per germline, CDR1 MNHNS and CDR2 SASEGT.

The rearrangement uses TRBV5-1 and TRBJ2-1, with 9 bases identical to TRBD2. Per germline, CDR1 SGHRS and CDR2 YFSETQ. The CDR3 has 17 residues. The J segment lost 2 bases and the V segment lost 4 bases, leaving 10 bases of the junction unmatched. In DNA, the CDR3 is TGCGCCAGCAGCACCACCCGAGCGGGAGGCCCCTACAATGAGCAGTTCTTC. Translating it yields CASSTTRAGGPYNEQFF.

The chain joins TRBV30 to TRBJ2-7; TRBD1 matches at 7 bases. V lost 2 bases, J lost 4 bases, and 11 bases stayed unmatched. CDR1 and CDR2 from the germline V gene are GTSNPN and SVGIG (reference sequence). The CDR3 covers 15 residues. CDR3 coding DNA: TGTGCCTGGAGTTCCTACAGGGGATTTGGTTACGAGCAGTACTTC. Its translation: CAWSSYRGFGYEQYF. Combining the CDR3 with reference TRBV30 and TRBJ2-7 gives the whole variable domain SQTIHQWPATLVQPVGSPLSLECTVEGTSNPNLYWYRQAAGRGLQLLFYSVGIGQISSEVPQNLSASRPQDRQFILSSKKLLLSDSGFYLCAWSSYRGFGYEQYFGPGTRLTVT.

This clone appeared a single time. This CDR3 reads CASSWGEASTYEQYF. CDR3 DNA sequence: TGTGCCAGCAGCTGGGGGGAAGCATCAACCTACGAGCAGTACTTC. The chain is built from TRBV7-9 and TRBJ2-7, with D possibly being TRBD2 (6 bases). CDR3 length equals 15 residues. CDR1 and CDR2 from the germline V gene are SEHNR and FQNEAQ (reference sequence). The germline V and J ends were trimmed by 4 bases and 2 bases, with 15 bases remaining between them.

V is TRBV30 and J is TRBJ1-6; 9 bases map to TRBD1. Losses at the gene ends were 8 bases for V and 14 bases for J; bases not matched to a gene: 10. CDR3 length: 12 residues. Germline V gene sequence: CDR1 GTSNPN, CDR2 SVGIG (reference sequence). CDR3 in DNA: TGTGCCCCCGGACAGGGGCTCGCCACCCTCCACTTT. Amino acids: CAPGQGLATLHF.

The chain has TRBV28 and TRBJ1-6, with TRBD1 as a possible D gene (6 bases). Trimming shortened V by 4 bases and J by 6 bases, and 13 bases separated the two germline ends. The CDR3 consists of 15 residues. The V gene's germline CDR1 is MDHEN and CDR2 SYDVKM. The CDR3 DNA is TGTGCCAGCAGTTCCATGCAGGGGACTAATTCACCCCTCCACTTT. It codes for CASSSMQGTNSPLHF. Full variable domain (remainder filled in from reference TRBV28 and TRBJ1-6): DVKVTQSSRYLVKRTGEKVFLECVQDMDHENMFWYRQDPGLGLRLIYFSYDVKMKEKGDIPEGYSVSREKKERFSLILESASTNQTSMYLCASSSMQGTNSPLHFGNGTRLTVT.

CDR3 in DNA: TGTGCCAGCAGTTACGGGACAGGGGGCGAGTACGAGCAGTACTTC. Encoded protein: CASSYGTGGEYEQYF. The chain links TRBV6-5 to TRBJ2-7, with TRBD1 matching over 12 bases. With 2 bases clipped from V and 4 bases from J, the junction kept 3 bases outside the gene matches. CDR1 is MNHEY and CDR2 is SVGAGI in the germline V gene. The CDR3 is 15 residues long.

The chain employs TRBV9 and TRBJ2-1; 8 nucleotides match TRBD2. Per the germline V gene, CDR1 is SGDLS and CDR2 is YYNGEE. V shed 3 bases and J 2 bases; nucleotides not matched to a gene: 10. The CDR3 is 17 residues long. The CDR3 sequence: CASSEDSGILPYNEQFF. CDR3 sequence (DNA): TGTGCCAGCAGCGAGGATAGCGGGATCCTCCCCTACAATGAGCAGTTCTTC.